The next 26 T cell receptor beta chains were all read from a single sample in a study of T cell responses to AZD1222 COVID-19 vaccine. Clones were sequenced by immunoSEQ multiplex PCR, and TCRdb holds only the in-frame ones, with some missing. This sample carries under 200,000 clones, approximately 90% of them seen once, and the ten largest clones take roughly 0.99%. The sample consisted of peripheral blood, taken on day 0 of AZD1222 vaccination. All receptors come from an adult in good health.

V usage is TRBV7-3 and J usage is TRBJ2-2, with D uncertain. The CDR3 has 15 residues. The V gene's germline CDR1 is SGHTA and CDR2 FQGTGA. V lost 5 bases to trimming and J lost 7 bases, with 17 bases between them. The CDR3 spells CASSLGAGAGGELFF. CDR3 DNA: TGTGCCAGCAGCCTTGGAGCCGGAGCAGGCGGGGAGCTGTTTTTT.

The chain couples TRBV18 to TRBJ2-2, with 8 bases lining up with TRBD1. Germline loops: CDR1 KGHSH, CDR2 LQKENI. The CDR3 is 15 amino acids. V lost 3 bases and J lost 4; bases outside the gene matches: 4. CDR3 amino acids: CASSPGQGGTGELFF. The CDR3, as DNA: TGTGCCAGCTCACCCGGACAGGGAGGCACCGGGGAGCTGTTTTTT. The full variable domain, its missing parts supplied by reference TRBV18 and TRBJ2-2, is NAGVMQNPRHLVRRRGQEARLRCSPMKGHSHVYWYRQLPEEGLKFMVYLQKENIIDESGMPKERFSAEFPKEGPSILRIQQVVRGDSAAYFCASSPGQGGTGELFFGEGSRLTVL.

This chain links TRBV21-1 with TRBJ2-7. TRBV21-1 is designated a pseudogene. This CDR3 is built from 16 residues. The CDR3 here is CASSKESPAGHYEQYF. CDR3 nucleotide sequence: TGTGCCAGCAGCAAAGAGAGCCCAGCCGGGCACTACGAGCAGTACTTC.

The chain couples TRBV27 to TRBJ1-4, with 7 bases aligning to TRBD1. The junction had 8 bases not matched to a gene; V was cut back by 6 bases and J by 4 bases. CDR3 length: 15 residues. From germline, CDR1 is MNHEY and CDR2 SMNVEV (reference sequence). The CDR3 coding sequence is TGTGCCAGCAGCGTCAATGGGGACAGTAATGAAAAACTGTTTTTT. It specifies CASSVNGDSNEKLFF.

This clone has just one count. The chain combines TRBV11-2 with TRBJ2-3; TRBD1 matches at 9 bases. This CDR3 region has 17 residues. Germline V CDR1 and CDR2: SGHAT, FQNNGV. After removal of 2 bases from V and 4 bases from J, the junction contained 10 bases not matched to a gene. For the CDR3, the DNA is TGTGCCAGCAGCTTACGGCCCCGGGACAGGGTCCCAGATACGCAGTATTTT. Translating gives CASSLRPRDRVPDTQYF. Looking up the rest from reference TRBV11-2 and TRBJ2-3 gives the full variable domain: EAGVAQSPRYKIIEKRQSVAFWCNPISGHATLYWYQQILGQGPKLLIQFQNNGVVDDSQLPKDRFSAERLKGVDSTLKIQPAKLEDSAVYLCASSLRPRDRVPDTQYFGPGTRLTVL.

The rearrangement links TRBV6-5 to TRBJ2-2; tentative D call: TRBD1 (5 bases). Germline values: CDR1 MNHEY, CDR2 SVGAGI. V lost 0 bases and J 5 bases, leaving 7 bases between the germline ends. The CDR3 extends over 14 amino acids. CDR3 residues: CASSYSRVTGELFF. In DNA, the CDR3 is TGTGCCAGCAGTTACTCCAGGGTAACCGGGGAGCTGTTTTTT.

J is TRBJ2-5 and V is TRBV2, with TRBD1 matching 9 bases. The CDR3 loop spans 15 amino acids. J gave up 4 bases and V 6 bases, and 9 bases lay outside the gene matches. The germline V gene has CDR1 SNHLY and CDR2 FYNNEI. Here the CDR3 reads CASRVRDRVVETQYF. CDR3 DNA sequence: TGTGCCAGCAGGGTACGGGACAGGGTGGTAGAGACCCAGTACTTC.

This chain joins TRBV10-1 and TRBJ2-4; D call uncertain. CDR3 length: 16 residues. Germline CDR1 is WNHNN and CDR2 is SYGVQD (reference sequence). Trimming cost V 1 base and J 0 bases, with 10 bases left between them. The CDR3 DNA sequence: TGCGCCAGCAGTGAGTTAGTATCCCTAGCCAAAAACATTCAGTACTTC. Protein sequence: CASSELVSLAKNIQYF.

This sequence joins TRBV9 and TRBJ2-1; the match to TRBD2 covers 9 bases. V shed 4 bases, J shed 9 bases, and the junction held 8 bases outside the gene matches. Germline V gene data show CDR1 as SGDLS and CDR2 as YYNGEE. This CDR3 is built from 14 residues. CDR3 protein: CASSNSGGLGEQFF. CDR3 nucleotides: TGTGCCAGCAGCAACAGCGGGGGGTTGGGTGAGCAGTTCTTC. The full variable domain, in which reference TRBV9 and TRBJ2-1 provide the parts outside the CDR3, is DSGVTQTPKHLITATGQRVTLRCSPRSGDLSVYWYQQSLDQGLQFLIQYYNGEERAKGNILERFSAQQFPDLHSELNLSSLELGDSALYFCASSNSGGLGEQFFGPGTRLTVL.

CDR3 sequence: CASSEGTGLSGNTIYF. CDR3 bases: TGTGCCAGCAGCGAAGGGACAGGACTCTCTGGAAACACCATATATTTT. The rearrangement joins TRBV9 to TRBJ1-3; 8 bases are a match to TRBD1. CDR1 and CDR2 from the germline V gene are SGDLS and YYNGEE. The CDR3 consists of 16 residues. Unmatched junction bases numbered 5, after V lost 3 bases and J lost 0 bases.

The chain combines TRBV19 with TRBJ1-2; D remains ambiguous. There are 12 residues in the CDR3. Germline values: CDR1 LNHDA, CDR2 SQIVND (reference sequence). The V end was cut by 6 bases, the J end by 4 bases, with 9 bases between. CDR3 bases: TGTGCCAGTAGCCCGATAGGCTATGGCTACACCTTC. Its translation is CASSPIGYGYTF. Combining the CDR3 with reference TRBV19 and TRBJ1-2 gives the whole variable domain DGGITQSPKYLFRKEGQNVTLSCEQNLNHDAMYWYRQDPGQGLRLIYYSQIVNDFQKGDIAEGYSVSREKKESFPLTVTSAQKNPTAFYLCASSPIGYGYTFGSGTRLTVV.

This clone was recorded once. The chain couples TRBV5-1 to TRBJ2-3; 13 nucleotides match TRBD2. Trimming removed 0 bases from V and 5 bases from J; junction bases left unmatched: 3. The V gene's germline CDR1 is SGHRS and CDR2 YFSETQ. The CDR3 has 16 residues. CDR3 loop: CASSLGLAGGQDTQYF. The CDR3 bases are TGCGCCAGCAGCTTGGGACTAGCGGGAGGACAAGATACGCAGTATTTT.

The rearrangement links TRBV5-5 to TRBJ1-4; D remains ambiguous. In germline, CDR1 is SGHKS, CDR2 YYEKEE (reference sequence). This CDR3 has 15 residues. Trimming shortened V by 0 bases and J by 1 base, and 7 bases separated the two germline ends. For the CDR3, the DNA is TGTGCCAGCAGCTTGGTGTCCCTAACTAATGAAAAACTGTTTTTT. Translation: CASSLVSLTNEKLFF.

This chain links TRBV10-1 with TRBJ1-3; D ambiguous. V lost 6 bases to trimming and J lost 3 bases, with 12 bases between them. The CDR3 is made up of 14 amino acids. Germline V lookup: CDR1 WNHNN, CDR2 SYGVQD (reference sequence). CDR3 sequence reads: CASRAVTIGNTIYF. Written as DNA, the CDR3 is TGCGCCAGCAGGGCAGTTACGATTGGAAACACCATATATTTT.

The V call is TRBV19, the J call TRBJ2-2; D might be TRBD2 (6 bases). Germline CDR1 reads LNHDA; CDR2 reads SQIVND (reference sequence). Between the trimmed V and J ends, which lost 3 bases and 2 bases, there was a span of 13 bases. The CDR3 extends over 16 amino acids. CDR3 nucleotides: TGTGCCAGTAGTATCGCGGTAGCGGAAAACACCGGGGAGCTGTTTTTT. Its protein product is CASSIAVAENTGELFF.

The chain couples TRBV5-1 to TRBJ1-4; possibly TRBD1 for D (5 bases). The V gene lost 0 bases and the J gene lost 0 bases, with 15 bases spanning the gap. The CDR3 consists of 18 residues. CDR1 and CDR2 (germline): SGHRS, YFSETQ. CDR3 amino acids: CASSLVLGNRSTNEKLFF. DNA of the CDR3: TGCGCCAGCAGCTTGGTGCTGGGGAACAGGTCAACTAATGAAAAACTGTTTTTT. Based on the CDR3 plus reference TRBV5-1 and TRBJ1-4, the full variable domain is KAGVTQTPRYLIKTRGQQVTLSCSPISGHRSVSWYQQTPGQGLQFLFEYFSETQRNKGNFPGRFSGRQFSNSRSEMNVSTLELGDSALYLCASSLVLGNRSTNEKLFFGSGTQLSVL.

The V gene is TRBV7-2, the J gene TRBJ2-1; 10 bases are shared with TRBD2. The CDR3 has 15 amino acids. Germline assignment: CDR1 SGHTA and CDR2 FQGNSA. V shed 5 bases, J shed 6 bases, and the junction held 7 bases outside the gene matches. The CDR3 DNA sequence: TGTGCCAGCAGCCCGAGACTAGCGGGCTCCAATGAGCAGTTCTTC. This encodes CASSPRLAGSNEQFF.

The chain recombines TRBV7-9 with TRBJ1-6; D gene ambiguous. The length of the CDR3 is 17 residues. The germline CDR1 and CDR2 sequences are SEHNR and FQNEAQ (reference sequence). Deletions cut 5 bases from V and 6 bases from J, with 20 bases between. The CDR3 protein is CASSIYTSRTVNSPLHF. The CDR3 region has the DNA TGTGCCAGCAGCATATACACCTCGCGAACAGTTAATTCACCCCTCCACTTT.

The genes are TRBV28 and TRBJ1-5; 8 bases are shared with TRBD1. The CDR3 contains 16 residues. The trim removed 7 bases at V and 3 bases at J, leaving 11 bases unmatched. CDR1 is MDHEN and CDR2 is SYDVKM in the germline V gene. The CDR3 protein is CASTSAGGQHNQPQHF. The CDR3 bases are TGTGCCAGCACCTCGGCAGGGGGCCAACACAATCAGCCCCAGCATTTT.

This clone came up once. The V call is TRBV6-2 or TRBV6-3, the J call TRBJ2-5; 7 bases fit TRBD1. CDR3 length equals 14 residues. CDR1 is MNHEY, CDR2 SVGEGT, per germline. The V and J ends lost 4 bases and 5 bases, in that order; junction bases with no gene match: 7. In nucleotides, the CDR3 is TGTGCCAGCAGTTGGTACAGGGGTTGGGAGACCCAGTACTTC. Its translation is CASSWYRGWETQYF.

The CDR3 reads CASTSDLRGYTF. The CDR3 bases are TGTGCCAGCACTTCAGACTTAAGGGGCTACACCTTC. The chain couples TRBV9 to TRBJ1-2, with D unresolved. The V end was cut by 6 bases, the J end by 8 bases, with 14 bases between. CDR3 size: 12 residues. CDR1 SGDLS and CDR2 YYNGEE come from the germline V gene. The variable domain in full, with the rest retrieved from reference TRBV9 and TRBJ1-2, is DSGVTQTPKHLITATGQRVTLRCSPRSGDLSVYWYQQSLDQGLQFLIQYYNGEERAKGNILERFSAQQFPDLHSELNLSSLELGDSALYFCASTSDLRGYTFGSGTRLTVV.

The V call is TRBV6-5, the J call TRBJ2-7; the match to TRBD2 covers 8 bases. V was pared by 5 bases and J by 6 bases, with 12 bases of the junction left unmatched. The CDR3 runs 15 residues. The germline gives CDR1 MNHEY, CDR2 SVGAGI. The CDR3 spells CASSLSVGLAAEQYF. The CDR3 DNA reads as TGTGCCAGCAGTCTATCCGTCGGACTAGCAGCCGAGCAGTACTTC.

CDR3 DNA: TGTGCCAGCAGCCCCGGAGTGAATGAAAAACTGTTTTTT. The encoded protein is CASSPGVNEKLFF. The rearrangement links TRBV6-5 to TRBJ1-4; D is ambiguous. The CDR3 has 13 amino acids. Deletions cut 6 bases from V and 5 bases from J, with 10 bases between. CDR1 and CDR2 from the germline V gene are MNHEY and SVGAGI.

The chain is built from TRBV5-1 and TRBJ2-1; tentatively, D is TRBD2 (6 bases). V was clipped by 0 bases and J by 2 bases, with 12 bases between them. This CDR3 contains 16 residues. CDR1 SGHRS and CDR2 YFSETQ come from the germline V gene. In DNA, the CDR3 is TGCGCCAGCAGCTTGGCTCCTGGGGGGACCTACAATGAGCAGTTCTTC. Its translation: CASSLAPGGTYNEQFF.

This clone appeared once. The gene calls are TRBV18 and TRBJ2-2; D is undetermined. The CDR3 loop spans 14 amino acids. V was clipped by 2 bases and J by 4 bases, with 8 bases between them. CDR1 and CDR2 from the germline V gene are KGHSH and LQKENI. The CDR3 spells CASSPEYITGELFF. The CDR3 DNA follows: TGTGCCAGCTCACCAGAGTATATCACCGGGGAGCTGTTTTTT.

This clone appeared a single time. This CDR3 reads CASSPRGTSYEQYF. The CDR3 DNA is TGTGCCAGCAGCCCCCGGGGAACATCCTACGAGCAGTACTTC. The V gene is TRBV7-2, the J gene TRBJ2-7; D might be TRBD2 (5 bases). There are 14 residues in the CDR3. The V and J ends lost 5 bases and 1 base respectively, with 12 bases between them. Germline CDR1 and CDR2: SGHTA and FQGNSA. Complete variable domain (other parts from reference TRBV7-2 and TRBJ2-7): GAGVSQSPSNKVTEKGKDVELRCDPISGHTALYWYRQSLGQGLEFLIYFQGNSAPDKSGLPSDRFSAERTGGSVSTLTIQRTQQEDSAVYLCASSPRGTSYEQYFGPGTRLTVT.